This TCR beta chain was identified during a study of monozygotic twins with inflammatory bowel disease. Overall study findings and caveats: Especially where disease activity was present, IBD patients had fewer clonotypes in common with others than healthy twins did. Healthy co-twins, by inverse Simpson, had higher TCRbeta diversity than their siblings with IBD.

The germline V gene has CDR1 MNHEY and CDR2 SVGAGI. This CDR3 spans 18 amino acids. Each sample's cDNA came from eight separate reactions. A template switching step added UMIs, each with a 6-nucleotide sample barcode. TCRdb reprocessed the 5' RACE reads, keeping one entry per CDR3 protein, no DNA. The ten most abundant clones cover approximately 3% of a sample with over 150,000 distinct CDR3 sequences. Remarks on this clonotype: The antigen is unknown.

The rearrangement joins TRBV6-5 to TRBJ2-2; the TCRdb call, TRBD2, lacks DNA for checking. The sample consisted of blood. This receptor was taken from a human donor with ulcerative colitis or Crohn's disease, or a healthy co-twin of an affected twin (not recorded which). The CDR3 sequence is CASSSSGLAGVMAGELFF.